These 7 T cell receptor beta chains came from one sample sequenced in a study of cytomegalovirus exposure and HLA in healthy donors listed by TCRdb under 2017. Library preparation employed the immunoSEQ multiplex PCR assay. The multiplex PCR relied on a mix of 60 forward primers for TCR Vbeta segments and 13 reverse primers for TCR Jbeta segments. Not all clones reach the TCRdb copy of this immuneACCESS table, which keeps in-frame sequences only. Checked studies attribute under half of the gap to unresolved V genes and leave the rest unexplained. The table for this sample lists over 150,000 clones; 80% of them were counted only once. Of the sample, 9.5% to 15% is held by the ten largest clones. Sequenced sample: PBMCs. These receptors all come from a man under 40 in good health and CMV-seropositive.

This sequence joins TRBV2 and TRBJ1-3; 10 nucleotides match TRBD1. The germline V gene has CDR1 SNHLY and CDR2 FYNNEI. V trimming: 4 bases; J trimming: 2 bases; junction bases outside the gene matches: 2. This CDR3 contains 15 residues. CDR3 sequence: CASSAGQGAGNTIYF. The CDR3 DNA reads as TGTGCCAGCAGTGCTGGACAGGGGGCTGGAAACACCATATATTTT.

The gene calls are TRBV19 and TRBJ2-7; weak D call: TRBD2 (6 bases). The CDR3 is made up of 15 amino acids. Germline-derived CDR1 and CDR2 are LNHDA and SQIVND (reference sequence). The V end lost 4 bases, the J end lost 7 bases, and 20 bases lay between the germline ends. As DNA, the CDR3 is TGTGCCAGTAGTAAAAAAAGTGGGACTGTTCAGGAGCAGTACTTC. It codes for CASSKKSGTVQEQYF.

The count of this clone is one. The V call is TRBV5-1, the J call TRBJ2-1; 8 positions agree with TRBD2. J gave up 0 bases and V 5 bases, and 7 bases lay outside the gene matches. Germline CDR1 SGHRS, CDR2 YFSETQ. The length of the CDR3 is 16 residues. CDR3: CASSASGSSSYNEQFF. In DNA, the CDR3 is TGCGCCAGCAGTGCTAGCGGGTCCAGCTCCTACAATGAGCAGTTCTTC. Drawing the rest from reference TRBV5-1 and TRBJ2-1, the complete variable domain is KAGVTQTPRYLIKTRGQQVTLSCSPISGHRSVSWYQQTPGQGLQFLFEYFSETQRNKGNFPGRFSGRQFSNSRSEMNVSTLELGDSALYLCASSASGSSSYNEQFFGPGTRLTVL.

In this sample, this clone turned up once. The CDR3 region has the DNA TGTGCCAGCAGCTTAACAGGGTATGGCTACACCTTC. Protein sequence: CASSLTGYGYTF. V gene TRBV7-9 combines with J gene TRBJ1-2; a weak D match, TRBD1 (6 bases). The CDR3 runs to 12 residues. Trimming took 2 bases from V and 5 from J, leaving 6 bases between them. Germline V lookup: CDR1 SEHNR, CDR2 FQNEAQ (reference sequence). Filled out from reference TRBV7-9 and TRBJ1-2, the complete variable domain reads DTGVSQNPRHKITKRGQNVTFRCDPISEHNRLYWYRQTLGQGPEFLTYFQNEAQLEKSRLLSDRFSAERPKGSFSTLEIQRTEQGDSAMYLCASSLTGYGYTFGSGTRLTVV.

Written as DNA, the CDR3 is TGCGCCAGCAGCGCAGCGGGAGAGGACACCGGGGAGCTGTTTTTT. As protein: CASSAAGEDTGELFF. V and J are TRBV5-1 and TRBJ2-2; TRBD2 matches 8 bases. Germline CDR1 SGHRS, CDR2 YFSETQ. With 4 bases clipped from V and 3 bases from J, the junction kept 5 bases outside the gene matches. CDR3 size: 15 residues. Supplemented by reference TRBV5-1 and TRBJ2-2, the full variable domain reads KAGVTQTPRYLIKTRGQQVTLSCSPISGHRSVSWYQQTPGQGLQFLFEYFSETQRNKGNFPGRFSGRQFSNSRSEMNVSTLELGDSALYLCASSAAGEDTGELFFGEGSRLTVL.

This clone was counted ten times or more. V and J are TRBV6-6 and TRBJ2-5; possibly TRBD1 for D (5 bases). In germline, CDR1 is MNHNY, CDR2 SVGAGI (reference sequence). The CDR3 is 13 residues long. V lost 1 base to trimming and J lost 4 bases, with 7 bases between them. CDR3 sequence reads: CASSYWGGETQYF. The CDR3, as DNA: TGTGCCAGCAGTTACTGGGGCGGAGAGACCCAGTACTTC.

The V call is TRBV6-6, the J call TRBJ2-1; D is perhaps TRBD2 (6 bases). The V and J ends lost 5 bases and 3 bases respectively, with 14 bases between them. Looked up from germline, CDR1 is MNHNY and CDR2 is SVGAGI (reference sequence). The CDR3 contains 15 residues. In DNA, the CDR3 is TGTGCCAGCAGTGTGGACACAGCGGGCTACAATGAGCAGTTCTTC. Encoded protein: CASSVDTAGYNEQFF.